The rows below give T cell receptor beta chains drawn from one sample of a study of T cells after yellow fever vaccination. TCRdb ran MiXCR on the 5' RACE reads and lists one entry per CDR3 protein. The sample consists of a few hundred thousand distinct CDR3 sequences, roughly 5% of them appearing once. The starting material was CD4+ T cells sorted from PBMCs, obtained on the day of the yellow fever booster vaccination. The receptors shown here come from a man younger than 30 who received the YFV17D yellow fever vaccine. CDR3s include the opening cysteine and the closing phenylalanine or tryptophan. The order of the fields is J gene, V gene, CDR3 protein.

j_gene: TRBJ2-7; v_gene: TRBV20-1; CDR3aa: CSARDAGAGGRYEQYF
j_gene: TRBJ1-1; v_gene: TRBV5-4; CDR3aa: CASSLQDRYTEAFF
j_gene: TRBJ2-2; v_gene: TRBV9; CDR3aa: CASSTRKYSGGTTGELFF
j_gene: TRBJ1-4; v_gene: TRBV12-3/TRBV12-4; CDR3aa: CASSFKTGGEKLFF
j_gene: TRBJ1-1; v_gene: TRBV12-3/TRBV12-4; CDR3aa: CASSLLILNREAFF
j_gene: TRBJ2-7; v_gene: TRBV10-3; CDR3aa: CAISQAYGAYEQYF
j_gene: TRBJ2-3; v_gene: TRBV20-1; CDR3aa: CSARDPRGGSTDTQYF
j_gene: TRBJ1-4; v_gene: TRBV5-1; CDR3aa: CASSLEPTGLNEKLFF
j_gene: TRBJ2-3; v_gene: TRBV18; CDR3aa: CASSTTGGEGTDTQYF
j_gene: TRBJ2-6; v_gene: TRBV6-2/TRBV6-3; CDR3aa: CASSPGGSGANVLTF
j_gene: TRBJ1-3; v_gene: TRBV18; CDR3aa: CASSPTGAAVGNTIYF
j_gene: TRBJ1-5; v_gene: TRBV7-2; CDR3aa: CASSFPGGPQPQHF
j_gene: TRBJ2-5; v_gene: TRBV6-4; CDR3aa: CASSEQSGGQETQYF
j_gene: TRBJ2-1; v_gene: TRBV28; CDR3aa: CASSLGGASNEQFF
j_gene: TRBJ2-3; v_gene: TRBV24-1; CDR3aa: CATSRLADTDTQYF
j_gene: TRBJ1-5; v_gene: TRBV4-1; CDR3aa: CASSQEDNSNQPQHF
j_gene: TRBJ2-5; v_gene: TRBV6-5; CDR3aa: CASRRGGGFSETQYF
j_gene: TRBJ2-3; v_gene: TRBV5-6; CDR3aa: CASSGLAGGDTQYF
j_gene: TRBJ2-3; v_gene: TRBV2; CDR3aa: CASNGVTDTQYF
j_gene: TRBJ1-2; v_gene: TRBV7-2; CDR3aa: CASSLDRGDYGYTF
j_gene: TRBJ1-3; v_gene: TRBV30; CDR3aa: CASRTGGSGNTIYF
j_gene: TRBJ1-1; v_gene: TRBV7-2; CDR3aa: CASSLRRDEAFF
j_gene: TRBJ2-2; v_gene: TRBV12-3/TRBV12-4; CDR3aa: CASSLTSGGELGELFF
j_gene: TRBJ2-1; v_gene: TRBV20-1; CDR3aa: CSARTDRENEQFF
j_gene: TRBJ1-4; v_gene: TRBV4-1; CDR3aa: CASSQGRREEKLFF
j_gene: TRBJ2-7; v_gene: TRBV6-5; CDR3aa: CASSYSARPSYEQYF
j_gene: TRBJ2-1; v_gene: TRBV20-1; CDR3aa: CSASGGAEVSYNEQFF
j_gene: TRBJ2-5; v_gene: TRBV27; CDR3aa: CASSRDGGSETQYF
j_gene: TRBJ2-5; v_gene: TRBV5-1; CDR3aa: CASSSGAGMETQYF
j_gene: TRBJ2-2; v_gene: TRBV2; CDR3aa: CASREVAGELFF
j_gene: TRBJ2-3; v_gene: TRBV7-2; CDR3aa: CASSPGQGVDTQYF
j_gene: TRBJ2-3; v_gene: TRBV19; CDR3aa: CASRPHPLSTDTQYF
j_gene: TRBJ1-2; v_gene: TRBV11-2; CDR3aa: CASTPDRGGGYTF
j_gene: TRBJ2-1; v_gene: TRBV9; CDR3aa: CASSPGGGGLSTRQFF
j_gene: TRBJ1-5; v_gene: TRBV12-3/TRBV12-4; CDR3aa: CASTQQSYQPQHF
j_gene: TRBJ2-3; v_gene: TRBV5-1; CDR3aa: CASSTRQGTDTQYF
j_gene: TRBJ2-6; v_gene: TRBV12-3/TRBV12-4; CDR3aa: CASSSPGFRGANVLTF
j_gene: TRBJ1-5; v_gene: TRBV19; CDR3aa: CASSGQGADLGQPQHF
j_gene: TRBJ1-1; v_gene: TRBV2; CDR3aa: CASSFLNTEAFF
j_gene: TRBJ2-3; v_gene: TRBV4-3; CDR3aa: CASSPLPHGDTQYF
j_gene: TRBJ2-5; v_gene: TRBV5-8; CDR3aa: CASSWDRQETQYF
j_gene: TRBJ2-3; v_gene: TRBV6-5; CDR3aa: CASRFTSRGTDTQYF